This T cell receptor beta chain was retrieved from a study of identical twins. Via MiXCR, TCRdb re-called the 5' RACE reads, giving one row per CDR3 protein. The table has roughly 240,000 distinct CDR3 sequences, around 6.6% seen once; the top ten hold roughly 3.6%. Study outcomes and limitations: Clonotypes of the beta chain that were abundant in cord blood carried fewer insertions (memory repertoires showed none).

Comments on this clonotype: Its target is not known.

The CDR3 runs 14 residues. V was trimmed by 4 bases and J by 2 bases, leaving 9 bases between them. Germline V gene sequence: CDR1 SGDLS, CDR2 YYNGEE. These data were also filed under a second study, of yellow fever vaccine responses in identical twins.

V and J are TRBV9 and TRBJ2-2; D is undetermined. This clonotype originated in a young woman in good health. Sequencing used memory (CD45RO+) T cells sorted from blood. The CDR3 region has the DNA TGTGCCAGCAGCTTGGACGATAACACCGGGGAGCTGTTTTTT. Amino acid sequence: CASSLDDNTGELFF.